The 25 T cell receptor beta chains listed next were all sequenced from one sample in a study of blood T cells in healthy people across ages. A second roughly 6 to 12 cycle PCR used barcoded and J-beta primers. TCRdb re-called the 5' RACE reads with MiXCR, one entry per CDR3 protein. The sample contains hundreds of thousands of distinct CDR3 sequences, about 42% of which appear only once. The sequenced material came from blood. The source of these receptors is an elderly man in good health.

This clonotype was recorded at least ten times. The rearrangement joins TRBV7-2 to TRBJ2-1; 12 bases are a match to TRBD2. The germline CDR1 and CDR2 sequences are SGHTA and FQGNSA. The junction had 6 bases not matched to a gene; V was cut back by 1 base and J by 8 bases. The CDR3 runs 16 residues. The DNA of the CDR3 is TGTGCCAGCAGCTTAGAGTCTACTAGCGGGAGGCATGAGCAGTTCTTC. This codes for CASSLESTSGRHEQFF.

The V gene is TRBV15, the J gene TRBJ1-1, with TRBD1 matching over 7 bases. CDR1 and CDR2 from the germline V gene are LNHNV and YYDKDF (reference sequence). This CDR3 comprises 15 residues. Trimming took 2 bases from V and 1 from J; bases not matched to a gene: 4. CDR3 amino acids: CATSRNTGENTEAFF. The CDR3 DNA reads as TGTGCCACCAGCAGAAACACAGGGGAGAACACTGAAGCTTTCTTT.

The rearrangement uses TRBV10-2 and TRBJ2-1, with 9 nucleotides matching TRBD2. After removal of 6 bases from V and 8 bases from J, the junction contained 11 bases not matched to a gene. CDR1 WSHSY and CDR2 SAAADI come from the germline V gene. The CDR3 length is 15 residues. CDR3: CASSYRAGGTDEQFF. The CDR3 DNA reads as TGCGCCAGCAGCTACCGAGCGGGAGGTACTGATGAGCAGTTCTTC.

This clonotype was found many times. The chain is built from TRBV7-2 and TRBJ2-1, with 9 positions matching TRBD2. CDR3 length equals 17 residues. Germline CDR1 reads SGHTA; CDR2 reads FQGNSA. V shed 0 bases, J shed 4 bases, and the junction held 7 bases outside the gene matches. The CDR3 here is CASSLASSGKTYNEQFF. The DNA for the CDR3 is TGTGCCAGCAGCTTAGCGTCTAGCGGGAAAACTTACAATGAGCAGTTCTTC.

This clonotype was counted ten times or more. The chain couples TRBV9 to TRBJ2-3; TRBD2 matches 7 bases. The germline gives CDR1 SGDLS, CDR2 YYNGEE. CDR3 size: 16 residues. The J segment lost 2 bases and the V segment lost 4 bases, leaving 10 bases of the junction unmatched. The CDR3 protein is CASSPRASGITDTQYF. The CDR3 DNA reads TGTGCCAGCAGCCCCCGTGCGAGCGGGATCACAGATACGCAGTATTTT.

This clonotype was counted once. This sequence joins TRBV28 and TRBJ2-1; the D call may be TRBD1 or TRBD2 (5 bases each). V lost 9 bases to trimming and J lost 6 bases, with 12 bases between them. Germline CDR1 reads MDHEN; CDR2 reads SYDVKM. The length of the CDR3 is 12 residues. CDR3 nucleotide sequence: TGTGCCAGTAAAGGGACGGCCAATGAGCAGTTCTTC. Protein: CASKGTANEQFF.

This clonotype was seen a handful of times. V usage is TRBV7-3 and J usage is TRBJ2-5; 8 nucleotides match TRBD2. This CDR3 has 15 residues. V lost 1 base and J lost 4; bases outside the gene matches: 5. Per the germline V gene, CDR1 is SGHTA and CDR2 is FQGTGA. CDR3 coding DNA: TGTGCCAGCAGCTTAAGGGGGAGCGGGGGAGAGACCCAGTACTTC. Protein: CASSLRGSGGETQYF.

This sequence joins TRBV5-5 and TRBJ2-6; the D is unclear. V was shortened by 6 bases and J by 2 bases, with 12 bases between the two germline ends. The CDR3 extends over 15 amino acids. CDR1 and CDR2 from the germline V gene are SGHKS and YYEKEE (reference sequence). The CDR3 DNA is TGTGCCAGCAACCAATTTATAGCTGGGGCCAACGTCCTGACTTTC. This gives the protein CASNQFIAGANVLTF. Variable domain in full (rest from reference TRBV5-5 and TRBJ2-6): DAGVTQSPTHLIKTRGQQVTLRCSPISGHKSVSWYQQVLGQGPQFIFQYYEKEERGRGNFPDRFSARQFPNYSSELNVNALLLGDSALYLCASNQFIAGANVLTFGAGSRLTVL.

The rearrangement uses TRBV5-1 and TRBJ2-1; 8 nucleotides align to TRBD2. The CDR3 covers 14 residues. The ends lost 4 bases at V and 4 bases at J; junction bases unmatched: 4. Germline CDR1 is SGHRS and CDR2 is YFSETQ. The CDR3 region is CASSVKREYNEQFF. The CDR3 DNA reads TGCGCCAGCAGCGTCAAGCGGGAGTACAATGAGCAGTTCTTC.

V is TRBV2 and J is TRBJ2-2; TRBD1 matches at 10 bases. Germline loops: CDR1 SNHLY, CDR2 FYNNEI. The V segment lost 3 bases and the J segment 7 bases; nucleotides outside the gene matches: 5. The CDR3 is made up of 15 amino acids. CDR3: CASSDGQGVDGELFF. As DNA, the CDR3 is TGTGCCAGCAGTGATGGACAGGGGGTTGACGGGGAGCTGTTTTTT.

In its sample, this clonotype was seen a few times. The CDR3 DNA follows: TGCAGTGCTGCACGGACTAGCGGGAGAAATGAGCAGTTCTTC. Its translation is CSAARTSGRNEQFF. The rearrangement joins TRBV20-1 to TRBJ2-1, with 13 bases aligning to TRBD2. Germline CDR1 DFQATT, CDR2 SNEGSKA (reference sequence). CDR3 length equals 14 residues. V shed 5 bases and J 7 bases; nucleotides not matched to a gene: 5.

J is TRBJ2-4 and V is TRBV9, with a tentative D call TRBD2 (6 bases). The CDR3 consists of 16 residues. Trimming shortened V by 6 bases and J by 2 bases, and 18 bases separated the two germline ends. Germline CDR1 SGDLS, CDR2 YYNGEE. CDR3 nucleotide sequence: TGTGCCAGCAACATGTCCCGACTAGTTCCCAAAAACATTCAGTACTTC. It codes for CASNMSRLVPKNIQYF.

A single count supports this clonotype. CDR3 sequence reads: CASSSRGLPKQYF. The CDR3 nucleotides read TGTGCCAGCAGTTCCAGGGGGCTGCCTAAGCAGTACTTC. The J gene is TRBJ2-5, the V gene TRBV12-3 or TRBV12-4; 8 bases agree with TRBD1. This CDR3 is 13 amino acids long. V shed 4 bases, J shed 11 bases, and the junction held 9 bases outside the gene matches.

The chain couples TRBV20-1 to TRBJ2-1, with D uncertain. This CDR3 is 13 amino acids long. Trimming took off 1 base at V and 6 bases at J, with 10 bases between the two ends. The germline V gene has CDR1 DFQATT and CDR2 SNEGSKA (reference sequence). The CDR3 DNA sequence: TGCAGTGCTAGAGGTCTACTTGCCAATGAGCAGTTCTTC. Translating it yields CSARGLLANEQFF.

The chain has TRBV18 and TRBJ2-5; the D is unclear. In germline, CDR1 is KGHSH, CDR2 LQKENI. V gave up 2 bases and J gave up 2 bases, with 6 bases separating them. CDR3 length: 13 residues. The CDR3 sequence: CASSPTMQETQYF. The CDR3 nucleotides are TGTGCCAGCTCACCAACGATGCAAGAGACCCAGTACTTC.

This clonotype was counted only a few times. CDR3 in amino acids: CASSYSTSGYPPEQYF. The CDR3 nucleotides read TGTGCCAGCAGTTACTCGACAAGCGGGTACCCTCCCGAGCAGTACTTC. This sequence joins TRBV6-5 and TRBJ2-7, with D maybe TRBD2 (6 bases). CDR3 size: 16 residues. Trimming stripped 0 bases from V and 6 bases from J, with 18 bases between. Germline assignment: CDR1 MNHEY and CDR2 SVGAGI.

CDR3 loop: CSATAGTGDNEQFF. The DNA of the CDR3 is TGCAGTGCCACAGCCGGGACAGGGGACAATGAGCAGTTCTTC. The V gene is TRBV20-1, the J gene TRBJ2-1; 10 bases are a match to TRBD1. CDR3 length equals 14 residues. Germline CDR1 and CDR2: DFQATT and SNEGSKA (reference sequence). The V and J ends lost 6 bases and 5 bases, in that order; junction bases with no gene match: 7.

The chain links TRBV6-1 to TRBJ2-4; D remains ambiguous. The DNA end is a closer match to TRBJ2-7, so the J assignment may be wrong. The germline V gene has CDR1 MNHNS and CDR2 SASEGT. The CDR3 contains 13 residues. The CDR3 DNA sequence: TGTGCCAGCAATCCGTCCGGCTCCTACGAGCAGTACTTC. This sequence encodes CASNPSGSYEQYF.

The chain is built from TRBV6-2 or TRBV6-3 and TRBJ2-2; D is ambiguous. Germline assignment: CDR1 MNHEY and CDR2 SVGEGT. The CDR3 spans 14 residues. V gave up 0 bases and J gave up 6 bases, with 8 bases separating them. In nucleotides, the CDR3 is TGTGCCAGCAGTTACTCCCGTGTGGCCGGGGAGCTGTTTTTT. It specifies CASSYSRVAGELFF.

The rearrangement joins TRBV28 to TRBJ2-4; maybe TRBD1 (7 bases). The CDR3 consists of 15 residues. Trimming took 5 bases from V and 1 from J, leaving 12 bases between them. Germline-derived CDR1 and CDR2 are MDHEN and SYDVKM. For the CDR3, the DNA is TGTGCCAGCAGTCCAGGGGGGCGGGCCAAAAACATTCAGTACTTC. Translated, it gives CASSPGGRAKNIQYF.

Concerning this clonotype itself: Germline is not matched at one junction end, which may reflect a read error. V is TRBV29-1 and J is TRBJ1-4; D unresolved. The germline V gene encodes CDR1 SQVTM and CDR2 ANQGSEA. The CDR3 sequence is 12 residues long. The CDR3 protein is CSVVATNEKPFF. The CDR3 nucleotides read TGCAGCGTTGTAGCAACTAATGAAAAACCGTTTTTT.

This clonotype was detected a few times. J is TRBJ2-3 and V is TRBV20-1, with TRBD2 matching 11 bases. The trim removed 6 bases at V and 4 bases at J, leaving 12 bases unmatched. Germline CDR1 reads DFQATT; CDR2 reads SNEGSKA (reference sequence). The CDR3 loop spans 16 amino acids. CDR3 amino acids: CSAVSRTSGPADTQYF. CDR3 DNA sequence: TGCAGTGCCGTGAGCAGGACTAGCGGGCCGGCAGATACGCAGTATTTT.

The chain carries TRBV12-3 or TRBV12-4 and TRBJ2-1, with a tentative D call TRBD2 (5 bases). The V end lost 6 bases, the J end lost 6 bases, and 12 bases lay between the germline ends. The CDR3 is 13 residues long. CDR3 residues: CASSLTIANEQFF. In nucleotides, the CDR3 is TGTGCCAGCAGCCTGACTATCGCCAATGAGCAGTTCTTC.

This clonotype was picked up a small number of times. V gene TRBV7-2 combines with J gene TRBJ2-1, with 10 bases identical to TRBD2. Germline loops: CDR1 SGHTA, CDR2 FQGNSA. The CDR3 is 15 amino acids. V trimming: 4 bases; J trimming: 4 bases; junction bases outside the gene matches: 4. The CDR3 DNA is TGTGCCAGCAGCTGGGGACTAGCGTCGTACAATGAGCAGTTCTTC. Amino acids: CASSWGLASYNEQFF.

V usage is TRBV20-1 and J usage is TRBJ2-3, with D possibly matching TRBD1 (5 bases). The ends were cut back, 3 bases at V and 0 bases at J, with 10 bases in the middle. The CDR3 runs 14 residues. CDR1 and CDR2 (germline): DFQATT, SNEGSKA (reference sequence). CDR3: CSASDSASTDTQYF. CDR3 sequence (DNA): TGCAGTGCTAGTGACAGTGCTAGCACAGATACGCAGTATTTT.